This record covers a single T cell receptor beta chain. Its antigen is still unknown. The sample is drawn from a study of T cells after yellow fever vaccination. The CDR3 contains 15 residues. V was cut by 3 bases and J by 4 bases, with 13 bases left in between. From germline, CDR1 is MDHEN and CDR2 SYDVKM. Regarding the study as a whole: It was a small share of clonotypes that appeared in both CD4 and CD8 compartments. It was the secondary response that reached its peak faster, day 5 versus 15, but it was weaker. Booster samples showed a return of most primary-vaccination clones (about 97% CD4, 88% CD8).

MiXCR, applied by TCRdb to the 5' RACE reads, yields one record per CDR3 protein. The profile covers around 73,000 distinct CDR3 sequences, with 7.7% appearing a single time and about 40% taken by the ten largest. This TCR derives from a man aged 25-45 years who received the YFV17D yellow fever vaccine. The chain links TRBV28 to TRBJ1-3; D uncertain. The source was CD8+ T cells sorted from PBMCs, collected on the day of the yellow fever booster vaccination. In DNA form, the CDR3 reads TGTGCCAGCAGTTTGGGAGGAAGGGTCGGAAACACCATATATTTT. Translated: CASSLGGRVGNTIYF.